This TCR beta chain stems from a study of T-cell memory formation after mild COVID-19. After 5'RACE with constant-segment primers, TCR alpha and TCR beta cDNA libraries carrying sample barcodes and UMIs were obtained. TCRdb re-analysed the 5' RACE reads in MiXCR, keeping a single row per CDR3 protein. The sample lists roughly 620,000 distinct CDR3 sequences; approximately 18% were seen once. Germline values: CDR1 SGHKS, CDR2 YYEKEE (reference sequence). The trim removed 5 bases at V and 4 bases at J, leaving 8 bases unmatched. This CDR3 region has 14 residues. The sequence derives from an adult woman who had mild COVID-19 (a few samples of this study predate the infection). Cell type and time point are not known. The rearrangement uses TRBV5-5 and TRBJ1-2, with TRBD1 identical over 7 bases. The sample comprised PBMCs or a T cell subset sorted from them (not recorded which). The CDR3 protein is CASSNSGQPYGYTF. The CDR3 coding sequence is TGTGCCAGCAGTAATTCGGGACAGCCCTATGGCTACACCTTC. The full variable domain, in which reference TRBV5-5 and TRBJ1-2 provide the parts outside the CDR3, is DAGVTQSPTHLIKTRGQQVTLRCSPISGHKSVSWYQQVLGQGPQFIFQYYEKEERGRGNFPDRFSARQFPNYSSELNVNALLLGDSALYLCASSNSGQPYGYTFGSGTRLTVV.